These 6 T cell receptor beta chains were sequenced from one sample in a study of post-analysis software for immune sequencing data. Study observations and caveats: Controls showed lower frequencies than patients for 5 or 6 TRBV segments, and TRBV5-6, TRBV5-1 and TRBV20-1 were among these.

Built from TCR beta cDNA, the libraries had unique molecular identifiers in them. TCRdb reprocessed the PCR reads via MiXCR and lists one record per CDR3 protein. The sample consists of about 200,000 distinct CDR3 sequences, roughly 30% of them appearing once. These receptors have no identified antigens. The sample comprised blood. Receptor source: a girl under 18 with multiple sclerosis.

This sequence joins TRBV29-1 and TRBJ1-2, with D possibly being TRBD1 (6 bases). This CDR3 has 11 residues. The germline V gene encodes CDR1 SQVTM and CDR2 ANQGSEA. The germline V and J ends were trimmed by 4 bases and 4 bases, with 7 bases remaining between them. This chain's CDR3 is CSVGTVYGYTF. CDR3 nucleotide sequence: TGCAGCGTTGGGACAGTCTATGGCTACACCTTC.

Remarks on this clonotype: This could be a read error, since a much larger clone is one nucleotide away. This chain connects TRBV28 to TRBJ2-7; no clear D. The length of the CDR3 is 16 residues. In germline, CDR1 is MDHEN, CDR2 SYDVKM. The CDR3 loop reads CASSLSRPVVGYERYF. Here the CDR3 DNA reads TGTGCCAGCAGTTTAAGTCGGCCAGTTGTTGGCTACGAGCGGTACTTC.

A remark on this clonotype: Germline and junction disagree at one end, which may indicate a read error. The chain joins TRBV12-3 or TRBV12-4 to TRBJ2-6, with a weak D call TRBD2 (5 bases). This CDR3 spans 17 amino acids. CDR3 protein: CAGSFRAGLSGANVLTF. The CDR3 DNA follows: TGTGCCGGCAGTTTTAGGGCAGGACTCTCTGGGGCCAACGTCCTGACTTTC.

V and J are TRBV9 and TRBJ2-1; D gene uncertain. Germline assignment: CDR1 SGDLS and CDR2 YYNGEE. V was cut by 4 bases and J by 8 bases, with 10 bases left in between. CDR3 length equals 12 residues. The CDR3 loop reads CASSFHVYEQFF. DNA for the CDR3: TGTGCCAGCAGCTTTCATGTCTATGAGCAGTTCTTC. The variable domain in full, with the rest retrieved from reference TRBV9 and TRBJ2-1, is DSGVTQTPKHLITATGQRVTLRCSPRSGDLSVYWYQQSLDQGLQFLIQYYNGEERAKGNILERFSAQQFPDLHSELNLSSLELGDSALYFCASSFHVYEQFFGPGTRLTVL.

With regard to this clonotype: A much larger clone differs from this one at a single base, so this may be a read error. This chain uses TRBV20-1 with TRBJ2-1; D remains ambiguous. The V gene lost 0 bases and the J gene lost 10 bases, with 10 bases spanning the gap. Germline lookup yields CDR1 DFQATT and CDR2 SNEGSKA (reference sequence). The CDR3 totals 12 residues. CDR3 loop: CSAREPRAEQFF. CDR3 nucleotides: TGCAGTGCTAGAGAACCGAGAGCGGAGCAGTTCTTC.

This clonotype was detected many times. This chain's CDR3 is CASSSEAGGLWGNEQFF. CDR3 nucleotide sequence: TGCGCCAGCAGCTCCGAGGCGGGGGGGCTTTGGGGCAATGAGCAGTTCTTC. The chain has TRBV5-1 and TRBJ2-1; 9 nucleotides align to TRBD2. This CDR3 region has 17 residues. V shed 3 bases and J 6 bases; nucleotides not matched to a gene: 13. Germline-derived CDR1 and CDR2 are SGHRS and YFSETQ.